This TCR beta chain was identified in a study of metastatic and nonmetastatic thyroid tumors. At the level of the study: The study looked at repertoires side by side in blood and in tumor or nodule tissue from malignant and benign thyroid patients. Study conclusions and caveats: Malignant tumors reportedly showed significantly higher TCR beta diversity than benign nodules in both blood and tumor.

Germline assignment: CDR1 SGHTA and CDR2 FQGNSA. CDR3 size: 13 residues. On this clone itself: The antigen is undetermined. Sequence at one end of the junction differs from germline and may be a read error.

The entire patient cohort was treatment-naive prior to thyroid surgery. In the original analysis: It was from CDR3 differences across clinicopathological groups that a distant-metastasis classifier for papillary thyroid cancer was built. TCRdb reprocessed the PCR reads via MiXCR. The V and J calls shown here were made by TCRdb, not taken from the authors' results. The table lists tens of thousands of clones, roughly a quarter of them singletons. The chain uses TRBV7-2 and TRBJ2-7, with D unresolved. The receptor was isolated from a female donor with papillary thyroid cancer or a benign thyroid nodule (not recorded which). Some clones in this sample may be carry-over from other donors' samples. Source material: blood. CDR3 region: CASSLNGYYGQYF. In nucleotides, the CDR3 is TGTGCCAGCAGCTTAAATGGTTACTACGGGCAGTACTTC.